This TCR beta chain is drawn from a study of blood T cell repertoires in COVID-19. The overall study: Nucleic acid was either cDNA or gDNA, and it came from T cells, B-cell-depleted T cells, or PBMCs.

Authors' data handling: The assay estimated nucleated cells by amplifying reference gene primers. Method: immunoSEQ multiplex PCR; TCRdb's copy keeps in-frame clones and lacks some. From that table come the V and J calls and clone size; the DNA was used to work out D and trimming. The data show 72,000 or so clones, over 70% seen once. The sequence was collected from a man in his fifties with active COVID-19. Material for sequencing was peripheral blood.

The CDR3 DNA sequence: TGCGCCAGCAGCTCGGGTAGCGGGGGGGCCCGAGAGACCCAGTACTTC. It yields the protein CASSSGSGGARETQYF. The chain is built from TRBV5-1 and TRBJ2-5, with 11 bases that match TRBD2. Per germline, CDR1 SGHRS and CDR2 YFSETQ. This CDR3 has 16 amino acids. The V gene end was trimmed by 3 bases and the J gene end by 4 bases; junction bases not matched to a gene: 8.